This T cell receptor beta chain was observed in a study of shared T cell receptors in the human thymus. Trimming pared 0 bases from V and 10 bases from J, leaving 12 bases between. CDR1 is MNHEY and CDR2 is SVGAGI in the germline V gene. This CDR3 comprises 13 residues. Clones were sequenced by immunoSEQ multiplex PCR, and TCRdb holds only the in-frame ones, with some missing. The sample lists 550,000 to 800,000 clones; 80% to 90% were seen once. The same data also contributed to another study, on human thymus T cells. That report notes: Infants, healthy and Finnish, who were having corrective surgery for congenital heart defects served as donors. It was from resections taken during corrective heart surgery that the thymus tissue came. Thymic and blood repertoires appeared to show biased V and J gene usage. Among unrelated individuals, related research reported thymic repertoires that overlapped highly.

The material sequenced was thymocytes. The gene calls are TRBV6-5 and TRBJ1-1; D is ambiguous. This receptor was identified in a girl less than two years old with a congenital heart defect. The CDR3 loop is CASSYSRGFGAFF. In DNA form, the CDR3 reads TGTGCCAGCAGTTACTCGAGAGGGTTCGGAGCTTTCTTT.